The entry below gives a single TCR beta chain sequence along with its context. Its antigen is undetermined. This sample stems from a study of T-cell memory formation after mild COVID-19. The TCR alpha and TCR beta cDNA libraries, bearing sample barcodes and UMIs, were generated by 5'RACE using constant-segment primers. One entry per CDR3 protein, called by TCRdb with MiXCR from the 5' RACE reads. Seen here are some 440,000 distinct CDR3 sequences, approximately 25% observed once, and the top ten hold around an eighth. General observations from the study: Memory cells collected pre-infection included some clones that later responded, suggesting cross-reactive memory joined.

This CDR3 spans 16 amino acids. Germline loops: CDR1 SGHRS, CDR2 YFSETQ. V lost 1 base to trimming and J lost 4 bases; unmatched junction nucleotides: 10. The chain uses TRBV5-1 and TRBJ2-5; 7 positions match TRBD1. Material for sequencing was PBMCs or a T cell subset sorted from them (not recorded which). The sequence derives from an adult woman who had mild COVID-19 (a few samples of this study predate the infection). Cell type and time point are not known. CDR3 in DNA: TGCGCCAGCAGCTTGAGAAGACAGGGTGGAATAGAGACCCAGTACTTC. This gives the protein CASSLRRQGGIETQYF.